This note documents a single T cell receptor (beta chain) sequence. The antigen is not known. The trim removed 6 bases at V and 5 bases at J, leaving 3 bases unmatched. The germline gives CDR1 MDHEN, CDR2 SYDVKM. The CDR3 loop spans 14 amino acids. This record belongs to a study of cytomegalovirus exposure and HLA in healthy donors. General study points: Exclusion as indistinguishable affected some V segments, including TRBV6-2 and TRBV6-3.

The study ran its PCR with 60 Vbeta and 13 Jbeta primers. Sequencing used immunoSEQ multiplex PCR; TCRdb keeps in-frame clones, though not all of them. The table has some 120,000 clones, 77% seen once. This receptor was identified in a man between 35 and 55 years old in good health and CMV-seropositive. Sequenced: PBMCs. The chain joins TRBV28 to TRBJ1-4, with 10 nucleotides matching TRBD1. The CDR3 sequence is CASRWGQGNEKLFF. The CDR3 DNA follows: TGTGCCAGCAGATGGGGACAGGGGAATGAAAAACTGTTTTTT.